This T cell receptor beta chain is from a study of identical twins. MiXCR, applied by TCRdb to the 5' RACE reads, yields one record per CDR3 protein. The sample holds nearly 900,000 distinct CDR3 sequences, roughly an eighth seen once. Per germline, CDR1 DFQATT and CDR2 SNEGSKA (reference sequence). This CDR3 comprises 11 residues. These data were likewise used in another study, on yellow fever vaccine responses in identical twins.

The chain has TRBV20-1 and TRBJ2-5; possibly TRBD2 for D (7 bases). The sequence was obtained from a woman between 18 and 29 years old in good health. The sequenced sample was PBMCs. The CDR3 here is CSRGGYETQYF. The CDR3, as DNA: TGCAGCCGCGGGGGCTACGAGACCCAGTACTTC.